This T cell receptor beta chain was sequenced for a study of blood T cell repertoires in COVID-19. The CDR3 loop spans 15 amino acids. Germline V gene sequence: CDR1 SGHRS, CDR2 YFSETQ. With V trimmed by 4 bases and J by 5 bases, 8 bases remained unmatched. Measured with immunoSEQ multiplex PCR; TCRdb has only the in-frame clones, and not every one. Of 150,000 to 170,000 clones detected, approximately 83% appear once; the ten largest clones hold 9% to 13%. The sequence was obtained from a woman aged 55-70 years with COVID-19, enrolled during active disease. Sequenced sample: peripheral blood. The chain uses TRBV5-1 and TRBJ2-1; 8 nucleotides agree with TRBD2. CDR3 bases: TGCGCCAGCAGCGAGGGACTAGGGCCTCACAATGAGCAGTTCTTC. Translation gives CASSEGLGPHNEQFF. The complete variable domain, with remaining parts taken from reference TRBV5-1 and TRBJ2-1, reads KAGVTQTPRYLIKTRGQQVTLSCSPISGHRSVSWYQQTPGQGLQFLFEYFSETQRNKGNFPGRFSGRQFSNSRSEMNVSTLELGDSALYLCASSEGLGPHNEQFFGPGTRLTVL.